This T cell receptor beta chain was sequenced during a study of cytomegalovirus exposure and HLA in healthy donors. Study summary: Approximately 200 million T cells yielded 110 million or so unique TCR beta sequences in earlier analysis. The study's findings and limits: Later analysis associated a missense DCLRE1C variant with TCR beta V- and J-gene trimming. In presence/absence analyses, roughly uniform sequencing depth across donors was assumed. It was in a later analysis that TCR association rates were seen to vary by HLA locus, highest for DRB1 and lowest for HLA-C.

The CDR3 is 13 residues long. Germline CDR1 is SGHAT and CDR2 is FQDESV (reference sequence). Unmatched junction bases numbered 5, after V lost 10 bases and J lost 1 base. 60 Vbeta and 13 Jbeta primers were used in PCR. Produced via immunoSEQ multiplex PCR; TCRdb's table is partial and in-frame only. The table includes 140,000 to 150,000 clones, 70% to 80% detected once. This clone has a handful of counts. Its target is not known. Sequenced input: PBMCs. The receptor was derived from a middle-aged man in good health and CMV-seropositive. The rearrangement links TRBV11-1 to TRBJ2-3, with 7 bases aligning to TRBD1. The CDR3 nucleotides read TGTGCCACCCGTGACAGGGGCACAGATACGCAGTATTTT. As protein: CATRDRGTDTQYF.